A selection of T cell receptor beta chains follows, all from one sample in a study of blood T cell repertoires in COVID-19. Data came from immunoSEQ multiplex PCR; TCRdb stores just in-frame clones and leaves some out. This repertoire shows about 130,000 clones, 88% found once; its top ten account for about 9.4%. The sequenced sample was peripheral blood. The source of these receptors is a man aged 50-60 years with acute or convalescent COVID-19. Both conserved end residues are part of each CDR3. D genes are given only for firm matches. Clone size, where shown, is once, few, many, or a class for clones that have expanded.

D	length	V	J	size	DNA	CDR3
.	16	TRBV11-1	TRBJ2-2	.	TGTGCCAGCAGTTTCCAAACCGCGGTTCCTACCGGGGAGCTGTTTTTT	CASSFQTAVPTGELFF
.	14	TRBV27	TRBJ1-1	.	TGTGCCAGCAGGACAGGATATATGAACACTGAAGCTTTCTTT	CASRTGYMNTEAFF
.	14	TRBV9	TRBJ2-7	.	TGTGCCAGCAGCGTAGCTGACTATTGGGACGAGCAGTACTTC	CASSVADYWDEQYF
TRBD1	16	TRBV5-1	TRBJ1-2	few	TGCGCCAGCAGCCCGGAGACAGGGACTGCTAACTATGGCTACACCTTC	CASSPETGTANYGYTF
.	13	TRBV28	TRBJ1-3	.	TGTGCCAGCAGTTTTCTTTCTGGAAACACCATATATTTT	CASSFLSGNTIYF
TRBD1	16	TRBV3-1/TRBV3-2	TRBJ1-1	.	TGTGCCAGCAGCCAAGGCGTGACAGGGCTGAACACTGAAGCTTTCTTT	CASSQGVTGLNTEAFF
TRBD1	15	TRBV7-9	TRBJ2-3	.	TGTGCCAGCAGCTTACCGGGACAGATCACAGATACGCAGTATTTT	CASSLPGQITDTQYF
TRBD1	19	TRBV7-2	TRBJ1-6	.	TGTGCCAGCAGCACAGGGGCCCAAGCTGGGGGCATCTATAATTCACCCCTCCACTTT	CASSTGAQAGGIYNSPLHF
.	16	TRBV6-5	TRBJ1-1	.	TGTGCCAGCAGTTACGGGGGGGTGACAAGGGACACTGAAGCTTTCTTT	CASSYGGVTRDTEAFF
.	17	TRBV27	TRBJ1-1	.	TGTGCCAGCAGTTCCATGTGGGGGGGGCTTTTCGGCACTGAAGCTTTCTTT	CASSSMWGGLFGTEAFF
.	14	TRBV7-9	TRBJ1-1	once	TGTGCCAGCAGCTTAGGGACAGTGAACACTGAAGCTTTCTTT	CASSLGTVNTEAFF
.	15	TRBV11-2	TRBJ1-2	.	TGTGCCAGCAGCTTATCCTTCGGGGGGATGACTGGCTACACCTTC	CASSLSFGGMTGYTF
.	16	TRBV6-1	TRBJ2-1	.	TGTGCCAGCACCGAAGCCGGGACACATGGCATCAATGAGCAGTTCTTC	CASTEAGTHGINEQFF
.	15	TRBV5-4	TRBJ2-7	.	TGTGCCAGCAGCCAACAGACAGGCACCTTCTACGAGCAGTACTTC	CASSQQTGTFYEQYF
TRBD1	14	TRBV5-5	TRBJ2-1	.	TGTGCCAGCAGTTCCGGGACAGGGTGGAATGAGCAGTTCTTC	CASSSGTGWNEQFF
.	11	TRBV30	TRBJ2-1	.	TGTGCCTGGAGCACAACAAATGAGCAGTTCTTC	CAWSTTNEQFF
.	15	TRBV28	TRBJ1-6	.	TGTGCCAGCAGCCAAGCGGACAGTAATAATTCACCCCTCCACTTT	CASSQADSNNSPLHF
TRBD1	13	TRBV6-5	TRBJ1-2	.	TGTGCCACATTTCCCCCGGGACAGGATGGCTACACCTTC	CATFPPGQDGYTF
.	14	TRBV27	TRBJ2-7	.	TGTGCCAGCAGTTCCTCGGGCAGGGCGTACGAGCAGTACTTC	CASSSSGRAYEQYF
TRBD1	17	TRBV5-4	TRBJ2-1	.	TGTGCCAGCAGCTTGGGGGCGGACAGGGTACTAAGTAATGAGCAGTTCTTC	CASSLGADRVLSNEQFF
.	16	TRBV19	TRBJ2-2	.	TGTGCCAGTAGTATAGGGGGCCTTAGGAACACCGGGGAGCTGTTTTTT	CASSIGGLRNTGELFF
.	12	TRBV28	TRBJ2-3	.	TGTGCCAGCGAGGGTTACGCAGATACGCAGTATTTT	CASEGYADTQYF
.	12	TRBV2	TRBJ2-5	once	TGTGCCAGCAGTGAAGGCCGGGAGACCCAGTACTTC	CASSEGRETQYF
.	13	TRBV27	TRBJ1-2	.	TGTGCCAGCAGTCGTAACCGAGACTATGGCTACACCTTC	CASSRNRDYGYTF
TRBD1	14	TRBV25-1	TRBJ2-1	once	TGTGCCAGTTCAAAACTCACAGGGGACAATGAGCAGTTCTTC	CASSKLTGDNEQFF
TRBD1	13	TRBV10-3	TRBJ1-6	.	TGTGCCATCAGTTCGACAGGGGATTCACCCCTCCACTTT	CAISSTGDSPLHF
.	14	TRBV6-5	TRBJ1-2	.	TGTGCCAGCAGGGCGGGGGAGTCGTCAAGTGGCTACACCTTC	CASRAGESSSGYTF
.	14	TRBV5-1	TRBJ2-5	.	TGCGCCAGCAGCTTGTTATCGGGCGGGGAGACCCAGTACTTC	CASSLLSGGETQYF
.	11	TRBV5-1	TRBJ1-2	.	TGCGCCAGCAGCCTAGATGGTGGCTACACCTTC	CASSLDGGYTF
.	15	TRBV5-1	TRBJ1-3	.	TGCGCCAGCAGCTCCTCCGGGATCGGCGGAAACACCATATATTTT	CASSSSGIGGNTIYF
.	15	TRBV5-1	TRBJ1-4	.	TGCGCCAGCAGCCTACTGGGGGGGGGCGGTGAAAAACTGTTTTTT	CASSLLGGGGEKLFF
TRBD1	16	TRBV5-4	TRBJ1-2	few	TGTGCCAGCAGCTTTAGACAGGGGTGGGGGTCGAAGGGCTACACCTTC	CASSFRQGWGSKGYTF
TRBD1	16	TRBV6-2/TRBV6-3	TRBJ1-2	.	TGTGCCAGCAGCCAGTCGACAGGGGTCGTCGCCTATGGCTACACCTTC	CASSQSTGVVAYGYTF
.	13	TRBV2	TRBJ1-4	.	TGTGCCAGCAGTGGAGGTCCGGAGGAAAAACTGTTTTTT	CASSGGPEEKLFF
TRBD1	13	TRBV5-4	TRBJ2-7	.	TGTGCCAGCAGCCAGGGACAGGTCTACGAGCAGTACTTC	CASSQGQVYEQYF
TRBD2	17	TRBV19	TRBJ2-2	.	TGTGCCAGTAGTATAGGGGCTAGCGGGAGTAGGATCGGGGAGCTGTTTTTT	CASSIGASGSRIGELFF
TRBD1	15	TRBV19	TRBJ2-7	.	TGTGCCAGTAGTCCCCGGGACAGGGGAGGCTACGAGCAGTACTTC	CASSPRDRGGYEQYF
TRBD2	15	TRBV5-1	TRBJ2-1	once	TGCGCCAGCAGCCAAATAGCGGGGGGGCTGAATGAGCAGTTCTTC	CASSQIAGGLNEQFF
TRBD1	16	TRBV5-4	TRBJ2-5	.	TGTGCCAGCAGCGTCTCACTTGGGACAGGGCAAGAGACCCAGTACTTC	CASSVSLGTGQETQYF
.	13	TRBV30	TRBJ1-1	once	TGTGCCTGGAGGGACAGTCGATCCACTGAAGCTTTCTTT	CAWRDSRSTEAFF
TRBD1	14	TRBV6-5	TRBJ1-1	.	TGTGCCAGCAGCCCCCATTTACAGGGGACTGAAGCTTTCTTT	CASSPHLQGTEAFF
.	14	TRBV27	TRBJ1-1	.	TGTGCCAGCAGTCCCCTTCCACGGGAAACTGAAGCTTTCTTT	CASSPLPRETEAFF
.	14	TRBV14	TRBJ1-1	.	TGTGCCAGCAGCCGCGAGGGTTACAGCACTGAAGCTTTCTTT	CASSREGYSTEAFF
TRBD1	14	TRBV6-6	TRBJ1-5	.	TGTGCCAGCAGCCGACAGGGGTGGGGTCAGCCCCAGCATTTT	CASSRQGWGQPQHF
TRBD1	16	TRBV7-9	TRBJ2-3	.	TGTGCCAGCAGCTTAGACAGGGGGCCTCGCACAGATACGCAGTATTTT	CASSLDRGPRTDTQYF
.	14	TRBV2	TRBJ1-4	.	TGTGCCAGCAGGACAGAAGCAACTAATGAAAAACTGTTTTTT	CASRTEATNEKLFF
.	13	TRBV28	TRBJ1-2	many	TGTGCCAGCAGTTTAGGGAGAGTCTATGGCTACACCTTC	CASSLGRVYGYTF
.	14	TRBV6-5	TRBJ2-7	.	TGTGCCAGCAGTTACTCGGAGAGGGTAAGCGAGCAGTACTTC	CASSYSERVSEQYF
.	13	TRBV9	TRBJ1-1	.	TGTGCCAGCAGCGTCGGGGATGGAACTGAAGCTTTCTTT	CASSVGDGTEAFF
.	15	TRBV5-1	TRBJ1-1	.	TGCGCCAGCAGCTTGGCCGAGTCAGGGAGGACTGAAGCTTTCTTT	CASSLAESGRTEAFF
.	12	TRBV29-1	TRBJ1-3	.	TGCAGCGTCAGGGAGGCTGGAAACACCATATATTTT	CSVREAGNTIYF
.	13	TRBV2	TRBJ2-7	.	TGTGCCAGCAGGCGGACAGAGTACTACGAGCAGTACTTC	CASRRTEYYEQYF
.	14	TRBV5-4	TRBJ1-4	once	TGTGCCAGCAGCTTACAGTATACTAATGAAAAACTGTTTTTT	CASSLQYTNEKLFF
TRBD1	15	TRBV14	TRBJ1-1	.	TGTGCCAGCAGCCCGAGAATAGGGGGACAGTCCGAAGCTTTCTTT	CASSPRIGGQSEAFF
.	14	TRBV11-2	TRBJ1-6	.	TGTGCCAGCAGCTCCCCCGACAGAAAATCACCCCTCCACTTT	CASSSPDRKSPLHF